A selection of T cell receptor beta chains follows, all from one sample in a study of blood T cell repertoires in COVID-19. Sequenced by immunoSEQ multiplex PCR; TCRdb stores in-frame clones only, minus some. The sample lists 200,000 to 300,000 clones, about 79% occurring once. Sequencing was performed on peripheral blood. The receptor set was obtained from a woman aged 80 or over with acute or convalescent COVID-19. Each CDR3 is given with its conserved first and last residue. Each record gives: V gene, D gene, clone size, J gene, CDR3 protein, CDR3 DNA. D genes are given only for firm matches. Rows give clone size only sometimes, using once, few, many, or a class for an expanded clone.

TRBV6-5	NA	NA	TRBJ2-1	CASRNPGLYNEQFF	TGTGCCAGCAGAAACCCGGGACTTTACAATGAGCAGTTCTTC
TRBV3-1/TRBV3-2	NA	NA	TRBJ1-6	CASSHRSYNSPLHF	TGTGCCAGCAGCCACCGTTCCTATAATTCACCCCTCCACTTT
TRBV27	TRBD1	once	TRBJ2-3	CASVPPDRGYTDTQYF	TGTGCCAGCGTTCCACCGGACAGGGGGTACACAGATACGCAGTATTTT
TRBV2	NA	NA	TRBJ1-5	CASSGGGAGQPQHF	TGTGCCAGCAGTGGAGGGGGGGCCGGTCAGCCCCAGCATTTT
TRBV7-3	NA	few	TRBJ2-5	CASSLTNYREETQYF	TGTGCCAGCAGCTTAACAAACTATAGAGAAGAGACCCAGTACTTC
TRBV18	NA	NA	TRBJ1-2	CASSPRVEGASYGYTF	TGTGCCAGCTCACCACGAGTCGAGGGCGCTTCCTATGGCTACACCTTC
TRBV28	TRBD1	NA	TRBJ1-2	CASSLEDRGYTF	TGTGCCAGCAGTTTAGAGGACAGGGGCTACACCTTC
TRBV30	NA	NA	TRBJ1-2	CAWSDDSNYGYTF	TGTGCCTGGAGTGACGACAGCAACTATGGCTACACCTTC
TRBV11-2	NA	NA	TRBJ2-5	CASSLRGVGQETQYF	TGTGCCAGCAGCTTAAGAGGAGTTGGCCAAGAGACCCAGTACTTC
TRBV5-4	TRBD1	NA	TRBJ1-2	CASSASTGTYGYTF	TGTGCCAGCAGCGCTTCGACAGGGACCTATGGCTACACCTTC
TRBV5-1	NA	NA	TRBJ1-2	CASSLGRAYGYTF	TGCGCCAGCAGCTTGGGCAGGGCGTATGGCTACACCTTC
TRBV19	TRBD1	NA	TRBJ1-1	CASSIDRTGAAFF	TGTGCCAGTAGTATAGACCGGACAGGGGCGGCTTTCTTT
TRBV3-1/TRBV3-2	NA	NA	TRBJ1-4	CASGGATNEKLFF	TGTGCCAGCGGGGGGGCAACTAATGAAAAACTGTTTTTT
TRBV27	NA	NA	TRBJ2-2	CASSPRVTGELFF	TGTGCCAGCAGTCCCCGGGTCACCGGGGAGCTGTTTTTT
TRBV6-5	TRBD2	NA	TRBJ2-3	CASKIAGATTDTQYF	TGTGCCAGCAAAATAGCGGGGGCCACCACAGATACGCAGTATTTT
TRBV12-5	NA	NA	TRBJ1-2	CASGLVRGSPPGYGYTF	TGTGCTAGTGGTTTGGTACGCGGAAGTCCGCCGGGTTATGGCTACACCTTC
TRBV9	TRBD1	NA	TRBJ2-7	CASSVGTDIYEQYF	TGTGCCAGCAGCGTCGGGACAGACATCTACGAGCAGTACTTC
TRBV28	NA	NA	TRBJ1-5	CASSRYDSHSNQPQHF	TGTGCCAGCAGTCGCTACGACAGTCATAGCAATCAGCCCCAGCATTTT
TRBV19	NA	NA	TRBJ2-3	CASSIPYRDTQYF	TGTGCCAGTAGTATCCCCTACCGAGATACGCAGTATTTT
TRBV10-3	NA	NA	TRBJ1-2	CAISETGDYGYTF	TGTGCCATCAGTGAGACAGGAGACTATGGCTACACCTTC
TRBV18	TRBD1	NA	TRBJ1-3	CASSPSLGTGGNTIYF	TGTGCCAGCTCACCCAGCCTCGGGACAGGGGGGAACACCATATATTTT
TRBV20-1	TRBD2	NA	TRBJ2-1	CSASYGRGGVYNEQFF	TGCAGTGCTAGTTACGGGAGGGGCGGGGTCTACAATGAGCAGTTCTTC
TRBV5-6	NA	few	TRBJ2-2	CASSPTGRSGELFF	TGTGCCAGCAGCCCGACAGGGAGGTCCGGGGAGCTGTTTTTT
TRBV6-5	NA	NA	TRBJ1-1	CASTWNTEAFF	TGTGCCAGCACGTGGAACACTGAAGCTTTCTTT
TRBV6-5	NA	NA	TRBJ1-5	CASSPRGPHQPQHF	TGTGCCAGCAGTCCCAGAGGGCCACATCAGCCCCAGCATTTT
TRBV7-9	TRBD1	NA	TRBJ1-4	CASSVTGAVGEKLFF	TGTGCCAGCAGCGTGACAGGGGCGGTCGGAGAAAAACTGTTTTTT